These 5 T cell receptor beta chains originate from one sample sequenced in a study of beta chain features in type 1 diabetes. Sequenced material consisted of expressed TCRB transcripts (all of the isolated RNA was reverse transcribed). Sequenced by immunoSEQ multiplex PCR; TCRdb stores in-frame clones only, minus some. This sample has some 150,000 clones, with 11% found just once. Sample: central memory CD4+ T cells from blood. Every receptor here comes from a man between 18 and 29 years old in good health.

This chain uses TRBV5-1 with TRBJ2-1, with 8 bases identical to TRBD2. The CDR3 runs to 14 residues. J lost 1 base, V lost 5 bases, and 2 bases had no gene match. The V gene's germline CDR1 is SGHRS and CDR2 YFSETQ. The CDR3 DNA reads TGCGCCAGCAGAGGGACTAGATCCTACAATGAGCAGTTCTTC. It translates to CASRGTRSYNEQFF.

The genes are TRBV28 and TRBJ2-6, with TRBD1 matching 9 bases. This CDR3 spans 15 amino acids. Unmatched junction bases numbered 2, after V lost 8 bases and J lost 0 bases. Germline CDR1 reads MDHEN; CDR2 reads SYDVKM. CDR3 nucleotides: TGTGCCAGCCACAGGGGGCACTCTGGGGCCAACGTCCTGACTTTC. Residues: CASHRGHSGANVLTF.

Only a few counts were recorded for this clone. This chain links TRBV14 with TRBJ2-3; no firm D call. This CDR3 region has 15 residues. The V end was cut by 4 bases, the J end by 1 base, with 12 bases between. CDR1 and CDR2 (germline): SGHDN, FVKESK. For the CDR3, the DNA is TGTGCCAGCAGCCCTCAAACCGGGCGCACAGATACGCAGTATTTT. It encodes CASSPQTGRTDTQYF.

In this sample, this clone turned up a few times. V and J are TRBV6-1 and TRBJ1-4; D unresolved. Per germline, CDR1 MNHNS and CDR2 SASEGT. Trimming left V 4 bases short and J 7 bases short, with 10 bases between. CDR3 length: 13 residues. CDR3 sequence (DNA): TGTGCCAGCAGTGCGGGATTCATTGAAAAACTGTTTTTT. Protein: CASSAGFIEKLFF.

The chain recombines TRBV20-1 with TRBJ2-1; D ambiguous. The CDR3 runs 11 residues. The germline gives CDR1 DFQATT, CDR2 SNEGSKA (reference sequence). The V end was cut by 6 bases, the J end by 7 bases, with 10 bases between. The CDR3 sequence is CSAPLQNEQFF. The CDR3 DNA sequence: TGCAGTGCCCCCCTCCAAAATGAGCAGTTCTTC.